The clone carrying this T cell receptor beta chain was observed a few times. This sample was taken from a study of post-analysis software for immune sequencing data. About the study: There were relapsing-remitting, secondary progressive and progressive-relapsing multiple sclerosis among the disease courses included.

The TCR beta cDNA libraries contained unique molecular identifiers. TCRdb reanalysed the PCR reads using MiXCR and keeps one entry per CDR3 protein. The data show 750,000 to 950,000 distinct CDR3 sequences, about 50% seen once. The sequenced sample was blood. The source is a girl aged 5-17 years with multiple sclerosis.

The CDR3 region is CASSQDAGRSYEQYF. The CDR3 DNA reads as TGTGCCAGCAGCCAAGACGCAGGTCGGTCCTACGAGCAGTACTTC. This chain links TRBV3-1 with TRBJ2-7; D is ambiguous. Germline CDR1 and CDR2: LGHDT and YNNKEL (reference sequence). Trimming pared 0 bases from V and 1 base from J, leaving 10 bases between. The CDR3 runs to 15 residues.